This T cell receptor beta chain was obtained from a study of blood T cell repertoires in COVID-19. Overall study: T cells, B-cell-depleted T cells, or PBMCs provided the cDNA or gDNA that served as material.

Libraries were prepared by immunoSEQ multiplex PCR; TCRdb keeps only in-frame clonotypes and omits some of them. This table has some 360,000 clones, 87% appearing once. V lost 4 bases, J lost 8 bases, and 15 bases lay in between. The CDR3 runs 13 residues. CDR1 SGHRS and CDR2 YFSETQ come from the germline V gene. The chain has TRBV5-1 and TRBJ1-2; a weak D match, TRBD1 (5 bases). Sequencing used peripheral blood. The TCR sequence derives from a woman aged 55 to 70 with COVID-19, enrolled during active disease. In nucleotides, the CDR3 is TGCGCCAGCAGCCCCGGGACTGCTAGGGGCTACACCTTC. Protein: CASSPGTARGYTF.